One TCR beta chain is described in this entry. This entry comes from a study of T-cell memory formation after mild COVID-19. As for the study in general: Most TCR clusters belonged to a single donor.

TCRdb re-called the 5' RACE reads with MiXCR, one entry per CDR3 protein. The sample lists 250,000 to 300,000 distinct CDR3 sequences, roughly 8.2% occurring once. This CDR3 is built from 16 residues. Germline assignment: CDR1 GTSNPN and CDR2 SVGIG (reference sequence). The V end lost 2 bases, the J end lost 0 bases, and 14 bases lay between the germline ends. This clonotype was sampled from a man aged 18 to 29 who had mild COVID-19 (a few samples of this study predate the infection). Cell type and time point are not known. The chain joins TRBV30 to TRBJ1-3; D may be TRBD1 (6 bases). The sequencing sample was made of PBMCs or a T cell subset sorted from them (not recorded which). CDR3 amino acids: CAWSQGRSPSGNTIYF. CDR3 coding DNA: TGTGCCTGGAGTCAGGGGCGTTCCCCCTCTGGAAACACCATATATTTT. The whole variable domain, remainder taken from reference TRBV30 and TRBJ1-3, is SQTIHQWPATLVQPVGSPLSLECTVEGTSNPNLYWYRQAAGRGLQLLFYSVGIGQISSEVPQNLSASRPQDRQFILSSKKLLLSDSGFYLCAWSQGRSPSGNTIYFGEGSWLTVV.